The T cell receptor beta chain described here comes from a study of cytomegalovirus exposure and HLA in healthy donors. Regarding the study as a whole: Researchers reported in a later analysis that a missense DCLRE1C variant was tied to TCR beta V- and J-gene trimming. Researchers left out some V segments, among them TRBV6-2 and TRBV6-3, as indistinguishable.

The PCR ran on 60 Vbeta and 13 Jbeta primers. The method was immunoSEQ multiplex PCR; TCRdb's version includes in-frame clones alone and lacks a portion of them. Seen here are tens of thousands of clones, approximately 76% observed once, and the top ten hold approximately 8.9%. CDR3 length: 13 residues. Germline-derived CDR1 and CDR2 are MNHEY and SMNVEV (reference sequence). The ends were cut back, 4 bases at V and 7 bases at J, with 13 bases in the middle. As concerns this clone: As yet, its antigen is unknown.

This chain uses TRBV27 with TRBJ1-1; D is unclear. The receptor was isolated from a woman under 40 in good health and CMV-seropositive. Sequenced input: PBMCs. CDR3 DNA: TGTGCCAGCAGTTCCCAATTGGGAGGTGAAGCTTTCTTT. Translated: CASSSQLGGEAFF.